This TCR beta chain was recovered during a study of shared clonotypes between healthy human individuals. Comments on this clone: Other DNA sequences in this sample translate to the same CDR3.

Original handling: Sequence data from immunoSEQ were junction-only and lacked quality scores; consequently, filtering differed. Produced via immunoSEQ multiplex PCR; TCRdb's table is partial and in-frame only. The DNA was the basis for D and trimming; V, J and clone size are from that table. Of millions of clones detected, about 92% appear once; the ten largest clones hold roughly 0.13%. This CDR3 is 14 amino acids long. Germline trimming cut 6 bases from V and 1 base from J; bases unmatched to any gene: 5. Germline assignment: CDR1 MNHEY and CDR2 SVGAGI. Healthy and HIV-negative, the adult donors had no recent acute infections or vaccinations.

The receptor's source is a man aged 18 to 30 in good health. What was sequenced was naive CD4+ T cells sorted from blood. Documented subset: CD45RA+ positively selected. This sequence joins TRBV6-5 and TRBJ1-1; 7 nucleotides align to TRBD1. The CDR3 loop reads CASSRQGGNTEAFF. The DNA for the CDR3 is TGTGCCAGCAGCCGACAGGGCGGGAACACTGAAGCTTTCTTT.